The clone carrying this T cell receptor (beta chain) turned up a few times. Its antigen is not identified. This entry comes from a study of early T cells in non-severe SARS-CoV-2 infection. Whole-study findings and limits: Using VDJdb, the matching emphasized anti-spike CD8 responses while missing private and CD4 specificities.

One entry per CDR3 protein results from TCRdb running MiXCR on the 5' RACE reads. Among around 57,000 distinct CDR3 sequences listed, around 6.5% were seen once. Germline lookup yields CDR1 MNHNS and CDR2 SASEGT. This CDR3 is built from 17 residues. V lost 5 bases to trimming and J lost 7 bases; unmatched junction nucleotides: 10. V is TRBV6-1 and J is TRBJ2-2; 13 nucleotides agree with TRBD2. The receptor was isolated from an adult who was a healthcare worker with PCR-confirmed SARS-CoV-2 infection or an uninfected control (not recorded which). Sequenced here: whole blood, sampled at baseline. The CDR3 loop reads CASSYGLAGEVVGELFF. DNA for the CDR3: TGTGCCAGCAGTTACGGACTAGCGGGAGAAGTAGTCGGGGAGCTGTTTTTT.